This entry concerns a single T cell receptor (beta chain). Antigen unknown. The primer mix had 60 Vbeta and 13 Jbeta primers. The protocol was immunoSEQ multiplex PCR, while the TCRdb copy is restricted to in-frame clones and leaves out a portion. The table has around 96,000 clones, around 60% seen once. The sample originates from a study of cytomegalovirus exposure and HLA in healthy donors. The CDR3 contains 12 residues. Germline-derived CDR1 and CDR2 are SNHLY and FYNNEI. Deletions cut 4 bases from V and 8 bases from J, with 9 bases between. Study results and caveats: CMV antigen specificity of a few CMV-associated chains was confirmed in vitro. Later analysis placed DRB1 highest and HLA-C lowest in TCR association rates, which differed by HLA locus. A later analysis linked a missense DCLRE1C variant to TCR beta V- and J-gene trimming.

The source of this sequence is a man in his sixties in good health and CMV-seronegative. The sample comprised PBMCs. This chain links TRBV2 with TRBJ2-1; D may be TRBD1 (5 bases). CDR3 protein: CASSVRGHEQFF. CDR3 in DNA: TGTGCCAGCAGTGTAAGGGGTCATGAGCAGTTCTTC.